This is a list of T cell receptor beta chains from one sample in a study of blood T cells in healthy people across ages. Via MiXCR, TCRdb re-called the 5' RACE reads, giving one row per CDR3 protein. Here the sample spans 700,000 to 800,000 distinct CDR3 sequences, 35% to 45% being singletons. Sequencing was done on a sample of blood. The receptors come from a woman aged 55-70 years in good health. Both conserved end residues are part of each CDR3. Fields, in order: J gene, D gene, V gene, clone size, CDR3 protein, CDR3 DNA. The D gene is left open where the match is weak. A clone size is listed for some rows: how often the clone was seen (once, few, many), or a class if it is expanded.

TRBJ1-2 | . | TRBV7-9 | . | CASSTADRNYGYTF | TGTGCCAGCAGCACCGCAGACAGAAACTATGGCTACACCTTC
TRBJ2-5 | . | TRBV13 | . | CASSVPGIETQYF | TGTGCCAGCAGCGTGCCAGGGATAGAGACCCAGTACTTC
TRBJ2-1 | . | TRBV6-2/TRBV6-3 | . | CASEGYNEQFF | TGTGCCAGCGAGGGCTACAATGAGCAGTTCTTC
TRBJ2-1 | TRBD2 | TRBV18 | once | CASSQGLDHEQFF | TGTGCCAGCTCACAAGGACTAGACCATGAGCAGTTCTTC
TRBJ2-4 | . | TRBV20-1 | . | CSAGDSRGGKNIQYF | TGCAGTGCTGGGGACTCCCGAGGAGGCAAAAACATTCAGTACTTC
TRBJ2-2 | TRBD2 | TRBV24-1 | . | CATSEGGARTGELFF | TGTGCCACCAGTGAGGGAGGGGCGCGAACCGGGGAGCTGTTTTTT
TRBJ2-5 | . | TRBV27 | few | CASSFLSAAQYF | TGTGCCAGCAGTTTTCTTTCTGCGGCCCAGTACTTC
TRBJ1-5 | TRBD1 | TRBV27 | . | CASSPRGSGQGRIQPQHF | TGTGCCAGCAGTCCCCGGGGGTCGGGACAGGGAAGAATTCAGCCCCAGCATTTT
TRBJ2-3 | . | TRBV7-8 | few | CASSLEAGNTDTQYF | TGTGCCAGCAGCTTAGAGGCGGGAAACACAGATACGCAGTATTTT
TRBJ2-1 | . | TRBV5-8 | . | CASSFNSGYNEQFF | TGTGCCAGCAGCTTTAATAGCGGCTACAATGAGCAGTTCTTC
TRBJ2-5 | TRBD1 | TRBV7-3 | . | CASSWTGGTETQYF | TGTGCCAGCAGCTGGACAGGGGGCACGGAGACCCAGTACTTC
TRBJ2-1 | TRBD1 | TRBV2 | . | CASSGQGFVYNEQFF | TGTGCCAGCAGTGGACAGGGTTTCGTATACAATGAGCAGTTCTTC
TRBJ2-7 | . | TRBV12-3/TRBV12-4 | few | CASSLSNAYEQYF | TGTGCCAGCAGTTTAAGCAACGCCTACGAGCAGTACTTC
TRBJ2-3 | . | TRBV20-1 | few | CSASAGGPGGTQYF | TGCAGTGCTAGTGCGGGGGGCCCAGGGGGGACGCAGTATTTT
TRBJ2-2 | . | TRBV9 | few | CASSVELAAGELFF | TGTGCCAGCAGCGTAGAGTTGGCGGCCGGGGAGCTGTTTTTT
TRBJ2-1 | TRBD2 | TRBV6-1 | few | CASKVAGGNNEQFF | TGTGCCAGCAAGGTAGCGGGGGGGAACAATGAGCAGTTCTTC
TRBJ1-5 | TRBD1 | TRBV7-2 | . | CASSVRQGDNQPQHF | TGTGCCAGCAGCGTCCGACAGGGGGACAATCAGCCCCAGCATTTT
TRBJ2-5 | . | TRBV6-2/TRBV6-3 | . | CASSYSTGPETQYF | TGTGCCAGCAGTTACTCAACGGGTCCAGAGACCCAGTACTTC
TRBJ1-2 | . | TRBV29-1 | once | CSVVGVPDGYTF | TGCAGCGTTGTTGGGGTTCCGGATGGCTACACCTTC
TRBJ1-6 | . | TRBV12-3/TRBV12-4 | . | CASSLHPGRISPLHF | TGTGCCAGCAGTTTACATCCCGGGAGAATTTCACCCCTCCACTTT
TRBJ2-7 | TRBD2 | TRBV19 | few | CASAPGLASTEQYF | TGTGCCAGCGCCCCGGGACTAGCTTCTACCGAGCAGTACTTC
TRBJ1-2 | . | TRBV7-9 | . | CASSEARTDYGYTF | TGTGCCAGCAGTGAAGCGCGTACAGACTATGGCTACACCTTC
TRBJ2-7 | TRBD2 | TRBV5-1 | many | CASSATSGASYEQYF | TGCGCCAGCAGCGCGACTAGCGGGGCCTCCTACGAGCAGTACTTC
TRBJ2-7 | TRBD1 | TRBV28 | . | CASSFGGGQGYEQYF | TGTGCCAGCAGTTTTGGCGGAGGACAGGGCTACGAGCAGTACTTC
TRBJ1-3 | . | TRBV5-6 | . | CASSLGPDGNTIYF | TGTGCCAGCAGCTTGGGTCCGGATGGAAACACCATATATTTT
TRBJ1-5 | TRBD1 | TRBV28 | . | CASITGVVGNQPQHF | TGTGCCAGCATAACAGGGGTTGTGGGCAATCAGCCCCAGCATTTT
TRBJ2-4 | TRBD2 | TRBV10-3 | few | CAISESKAGGLNIQYF | TGTGCCATCAGTGAGTCGAAAGCGGGAGGGTTAAACATTCAGTACTTC
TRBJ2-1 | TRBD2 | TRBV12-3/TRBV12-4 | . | CASSAGTSGARTQETQFF | TGTGCCAGCAGTGCCGGGACTAGCGGAGCAAGGACGCAAGAGACCCAGTTCTTC
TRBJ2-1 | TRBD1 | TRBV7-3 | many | CASSSHDRGDEQFF | TGTGCCAGCAGCTCCCATGACAGGGGGGATGAGCAGTTCTTC
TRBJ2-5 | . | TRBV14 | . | CASNRQGVGETQYF | TGTGCCAGCAACCGACAAGGGGTCGGAGAGACCCAGTACTTC
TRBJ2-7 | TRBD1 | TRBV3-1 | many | CASSPGQGAIYEQYF | TGTGCCAGCAGCCCGGGACAGGGCGCAATCTACGAGCAGTACTTC
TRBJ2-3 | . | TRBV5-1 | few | CASRTEGTTDTQYF | TGCGCCAGCAGAACTGAGGGTACAACAGATACGCAGTATTTT
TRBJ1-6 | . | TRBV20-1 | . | CSARLRVMNSPLHF | TGCAGTGCTAGGCTACGGGTGATGAATTCACCCCTCCACTTT
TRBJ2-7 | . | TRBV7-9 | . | CASSLALASSYEQYF | TGTGCCAGCAGCTTAGCCCTAGCGAGCTCCTACGAGCAGTACTTC
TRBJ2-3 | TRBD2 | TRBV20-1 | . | CSASSGSPTDTQYF | TGCAGTGCTAGTAGCGGGAGTCCCACAGATACGCAGTATTTT
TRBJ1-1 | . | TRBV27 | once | CASSIFRGDTEAFF | TGTGCCAGCAGTATCTTCAGGGGAGACACTGAAGCTTTCTTT
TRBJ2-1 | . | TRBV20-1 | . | CSAPAVDKEQFF | TGCAGTGCCCCCGCCGTCGACAAGGAGCAGTTCTTC
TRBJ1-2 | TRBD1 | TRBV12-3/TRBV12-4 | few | CASSRDRGRPGGYTF | TGTGCCAGCAGTCGGGACAGGGGGCGTCCAGGAGGCTACACCTTC
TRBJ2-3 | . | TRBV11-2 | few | CASSLARLRTDTQYF | TGTGCCAGCAGCTTAGCACGGCTCCGCACAGATACGCAGTATTTT
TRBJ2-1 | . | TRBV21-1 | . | CASSKKETQFF | TGTGCCAGCAGCAAAAAAGAGACCCAGTTCTTC
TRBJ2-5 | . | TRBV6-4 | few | CASSENGGGGETQYF | TGTGCCAGCAGTGAAAACGGCGGGGGCGGGGAGACCCAGTACTTC